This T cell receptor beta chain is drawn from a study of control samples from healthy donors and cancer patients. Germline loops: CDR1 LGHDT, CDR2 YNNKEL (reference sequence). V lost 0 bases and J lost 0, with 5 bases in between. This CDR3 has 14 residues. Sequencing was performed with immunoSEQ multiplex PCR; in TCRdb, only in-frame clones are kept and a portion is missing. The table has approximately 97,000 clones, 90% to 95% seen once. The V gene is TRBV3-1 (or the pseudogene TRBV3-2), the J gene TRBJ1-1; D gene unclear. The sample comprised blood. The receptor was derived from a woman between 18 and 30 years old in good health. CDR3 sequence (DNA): TGTGCCAGCAGCCAAGAGGTTCTGAACACTGAAGCTTTCTTT. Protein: CASSQEVLNTEAFF.